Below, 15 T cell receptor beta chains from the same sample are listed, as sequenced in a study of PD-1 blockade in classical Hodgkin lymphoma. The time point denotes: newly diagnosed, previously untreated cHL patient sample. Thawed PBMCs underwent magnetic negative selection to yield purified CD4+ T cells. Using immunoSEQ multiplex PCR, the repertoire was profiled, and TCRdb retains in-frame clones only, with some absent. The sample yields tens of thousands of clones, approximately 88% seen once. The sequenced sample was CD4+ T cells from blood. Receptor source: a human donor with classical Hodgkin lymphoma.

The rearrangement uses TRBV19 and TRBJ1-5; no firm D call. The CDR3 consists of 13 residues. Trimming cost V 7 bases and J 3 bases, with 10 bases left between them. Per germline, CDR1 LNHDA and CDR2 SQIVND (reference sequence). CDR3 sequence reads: CASMGQDNQPQHF. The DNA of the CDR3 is TGTGCCAGTATGGGTCAGGACAATCAGCCCCAGCATTTT.

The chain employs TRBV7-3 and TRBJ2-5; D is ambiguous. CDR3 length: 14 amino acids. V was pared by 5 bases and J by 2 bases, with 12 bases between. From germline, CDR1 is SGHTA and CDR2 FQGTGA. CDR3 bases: TGTGCCAGCAGCCCCTTTGCCGCACAAGAGACCCAGTACTTC. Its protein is CASSPFAAQETQYF. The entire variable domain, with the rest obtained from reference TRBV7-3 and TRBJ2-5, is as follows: GAGVSQTPSNKVTEKGKYVELRCDPISGHTALYWYRQSLGQGPEFLIYFQGTGAADDSGLPNDRFFAVRPEGSVSTLKIQRTERGDSAVYLCASSPFAAQETQYFGPGTRLLVL.

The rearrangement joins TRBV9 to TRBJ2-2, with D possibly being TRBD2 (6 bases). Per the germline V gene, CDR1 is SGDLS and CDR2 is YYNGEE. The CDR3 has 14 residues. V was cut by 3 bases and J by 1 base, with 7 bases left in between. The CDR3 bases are TGTGCCAGCAGCGCGGGACTGAACACCGGGGAGCTGTTTTTT. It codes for CASSAGLNTGELFF.

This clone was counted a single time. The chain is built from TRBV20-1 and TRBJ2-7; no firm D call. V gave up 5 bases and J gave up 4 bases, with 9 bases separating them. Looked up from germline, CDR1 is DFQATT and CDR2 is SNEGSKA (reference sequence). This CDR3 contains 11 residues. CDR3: CSAQKNYEQYF. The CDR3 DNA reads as TGCAGTGCTCAGAAGAATTACGAGCAGTACTTC.

The CDR3 sequence is CASSSRELTDTQYF. CDR3 bases: TGTGCCAGCAGTTCTCGAGAACTCACAGATACGCAGTATTTT. The chain carries TRBV6-6 and TRBJ2-3; no clear D. Trimming removed 4 bases at V and 2 bases at J, with 10 bases between. This CDR3 comprises 14 residues. Germline loops: CDR1 MNHNY, CDR2 SVGAGI (reference sequence).

CDR3 sequence: CASSYSGLAGSYEQYF. The CDR3 bases are TGTGCCAGCAGTTACTCTGGACTAGCGGGGTCCTACGAGCAGTACTTC. The V call is TRBV6-5, the J call TRBJ2-7, with TRBD2 matching 12 bases. V gave up 0 bases and J gave up 1 base; unmatched junction bases: 1. The germline V gene encodes CDR1 MNHEY and CDR2 SVGAGI. The CDR3 is 16 residues long.

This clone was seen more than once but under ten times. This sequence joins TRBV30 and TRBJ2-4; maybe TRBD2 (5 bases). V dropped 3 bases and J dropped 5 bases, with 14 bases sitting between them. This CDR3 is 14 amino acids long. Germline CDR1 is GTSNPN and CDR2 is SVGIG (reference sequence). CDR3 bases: TGTGCCTGGAGGCGGGCCCCGTGGGAAAACATTCAGTACTTC. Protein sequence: CAWRRAPWENIQYF. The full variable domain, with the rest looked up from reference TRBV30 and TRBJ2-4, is SQTIHQWPATLVQPVGSPLSLECTVEGTSNPNLYWYRQAAGRGLQLLFYSVGIGQISSEVPQNLSASRPQDRQFILSSKKLLLSDSGFYLCAWRRAPWENIQYFGAGTRLSVL.

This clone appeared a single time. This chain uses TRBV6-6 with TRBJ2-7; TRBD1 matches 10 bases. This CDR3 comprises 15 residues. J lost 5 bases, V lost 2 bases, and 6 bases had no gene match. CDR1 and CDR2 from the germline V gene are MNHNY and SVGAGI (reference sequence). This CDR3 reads CASSYRPGTGDEQYF. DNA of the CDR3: TGTGCCAGCAGTTACCGACCCGGGACAGGGGACGAGCAGTACTTC.

The CDR3 DNA reads TGTGCCAGCAGCTTAGCACTAATCTACAATGAGCAGTTCTTC. Translation gives CASSLALIYNEQFF. This chain connects TRBV7-2 to TRBJ2-1; no firm D call. There are 14 residues in the CDR3. V dropped 0 bases and J dropped 3 bases, with 6 bases sitting between them. Germline CDR1 and CDR2: SGHTA and FQGNSA.

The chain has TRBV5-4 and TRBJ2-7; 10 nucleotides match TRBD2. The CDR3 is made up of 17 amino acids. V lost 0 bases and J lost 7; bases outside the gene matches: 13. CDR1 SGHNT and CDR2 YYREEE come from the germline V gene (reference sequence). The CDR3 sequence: CASSLDPLAGVTGEQYF. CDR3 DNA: TGTGCCAGCAGCTTGGATCCGCTAGCGGGAGTAACTGGGGAGCAGTACTTC. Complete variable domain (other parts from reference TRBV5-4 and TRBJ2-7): ETGVTQSPTHLIKTRGQQVTLRCSSQSGHNTVSWYQQALGQGPQFIFQYYREEENGRGNFPPRFSGLQFPNYSSELNVNALELDDSALYLCASSLDPLAGVTGEQYFGPGTRLTVT.

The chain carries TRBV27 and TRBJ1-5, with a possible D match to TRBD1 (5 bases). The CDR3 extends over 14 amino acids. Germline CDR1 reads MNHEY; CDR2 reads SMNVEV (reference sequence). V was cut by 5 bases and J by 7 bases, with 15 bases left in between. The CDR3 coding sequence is TGTGCCAGCAGTAAGGGGCGATTCGGCCAGCCCCAGCATTTT. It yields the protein CASSKGRFGQPQHF.

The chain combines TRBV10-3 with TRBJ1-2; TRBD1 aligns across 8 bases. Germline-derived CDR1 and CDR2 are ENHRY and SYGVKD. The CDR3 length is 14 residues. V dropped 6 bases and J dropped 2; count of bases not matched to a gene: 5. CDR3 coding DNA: TGTGCCATCAGGGGGACAGGAGCAAACTATGGCTACACCTTC. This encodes CAIRGTGANYGYTF.

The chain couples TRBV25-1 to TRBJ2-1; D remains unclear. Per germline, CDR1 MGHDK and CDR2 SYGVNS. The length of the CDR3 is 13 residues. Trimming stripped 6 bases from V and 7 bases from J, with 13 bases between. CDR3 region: CASSHPLVNEQFF. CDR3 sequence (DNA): TGTGCCAGCAGCCACCCCCTGGTGAATGAGCAGTTCTTC.

CDR3 residues: CARSSLGGLTDTQYF. In nucleotides, the CDR3 is TGTGCCAGAAGTTCGCTAGGGGGACTCACAGATACGCAGTATTTT. The V call is TRBV7-5, the J call TRBJ2-3. TRBV7-5 is termed a pseudogene. This CDR3 comprises 15 residues.

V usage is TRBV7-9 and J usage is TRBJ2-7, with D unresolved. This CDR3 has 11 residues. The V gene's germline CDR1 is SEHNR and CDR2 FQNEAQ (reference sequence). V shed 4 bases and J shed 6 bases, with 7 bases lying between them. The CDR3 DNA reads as TGTGCCAGCAGCTCGGGCCCCGAGCAGTACTTC. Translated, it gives CASSSGPEQYF.